The 21 T cell receptor beta chains reported below all come from one sample, sequenced in a study of identical twins (dated by TCRdb to 2015 to 2016). Libraries were built with 5' RACE. Sequencing was carried out with an Illumina HiSeq 2000. TCRdb redid the processing of the public reads, applying fastp at Q25 and MiXCR, and retained in-frame beta chains. Rows are unified per CDR3 protein, each entry keeping the most common DNA and genes. The sample table lists about 330,000 distinct CDR3 sequences, approximately 13% of them with a count of one. The ten most abundant clones make up 6% to 9% of the sample. These records were also assigned to another study, of yellow fever vaccine responses in identical twins.

Input material: CD8+ T cells sorted from blood. These receptors all stem from a woman aged 18-29 years in good health.

V gene TRBV10-3 combines with J gene TRBJ2-1, with D perhaps matching TRBD2 (5 bases). V was shortened by 6 bases and J by 0 bases, with 18 bases between the two germline ends. CDR1 ENHRY and CDR2 SYGVKD come from the germline V gene. CDR3 size: 17 residues. CDR3 DNA: TGTGCCATCAGCCCGCTCCAGGCGGGTTACTCCTACAATGAGCAGTTCTTC. It specifies CAISPLQAGYSYNEQFF.

A few counts support this clonotype. The V gene is TRBV20-1, the J gene TRBJ2-5; no definite D call. CDR1 is DFQATT and CDR2 is SNEGSKA in the germline V gene (reference sequence). The CDR3 is made up of 15 amino acids. V shed 0 bases and J shed 5 bases, with 16 bases lying between them. The CDR3 protein is CSARDQNERLETQYF. In nucleotides, the CDR3 is TGCAGTGCTAGAGATCAAAACGAAAGGTTGGAGACCCAGTACTTC.

This clonotype has more than one count but fewer than ten. This chain joins TRBV28 and TRBJ2-2; D not certain. Germline CDR1 MDHEN, CDR2 SYDVKM. The CDR3 covers 12 residues. Trimming removed 3 bases from V and 6 bases from J, with 5 bases in between. CDR3 sequence reads: CASSFPPGELFF. The DNA for the CDR3 is TGTGCCAGCAGTTTCCCCCCCGGGGAGCTGTTTTTT.

V is TRBV7-6 and J is TRBJ2-1, with 9 bases aligning to TRBD2. Germline-derived CDR1 and CDR2 are SGHVS and FNYEAQ. The CDR3 length is 16 residues. With 1 base clipped from V and 2 bases from J, the junction kept 3 bases outside the gene matches. The CDR3 nucleotides are TGTGCCAGCAGCTTAGGAGCGGGAGGTGCCTACAATGAGCAGTTCTTC. Its translation is CASSLGAGGAYNEQFF.

The CDR3 sequence is CASSPWTGWDEKLFF. For the CDR3, the DNA is TGCGCCAGCAGCCCCTGGACAGGGTGGGATGAAAAACTGTTTTTT. The gene calls are TRBV4-1 and TRBJ1-4; 8 positions match TRBD1. Germline CDR1 reads MGHRA; CDR2 reads YSYEKL. The CDR3 runs to 15 residues. Trimming removed 4 bases from V and 6 bases from J; junction bases left unmatched: 7.

The table lists this clonotype with a few counts. This chain connects TRBV7-3 to TRBJ2-7; the D is unclear. Trimming removed 0 bases at V and 6 bases at J, with 9 bases between. Germline loops: CDR1 SGHTA, CDR2 FQGTGA. The CDR3 is 13 amino acids. The CDR3: CASSLTGFREQYF. CDR3 nucleotide sequence: TGTGCCAGCAGCTTAACTGGCTTCCGCGAGCAGTACTTC.

The chain couples TRBV27 to TRBJ2-1; 8 nucleotides match TRBD1. This CDR3 has 15 residues. Germline V gene lookup returns CDR1 MNHEY and CDR2 SMNVEV (reference sequence). V trimming: 4 bases; J trimming: 4 bases; junction bases outside the gene matches: 6. As DNA, the CDR3 is TGTGCCAGCAGTTACCAGGGGGCGAGGTACAATGAGCAGTTCTTC. As protein: CASSYQGARYNEQFF.

This chain connects TRBV2 to TRBJ1-1, with D tentatively TRBD1 (5 bases). In germline, CDR1 is SNHLY, CDR2 FYNNEI. V was clipped by 8 bases and J by 7 bases, with 11 bases between them. The CDR3 is 11 amino acids. CDR3 amino acids: CASWGGIEAFF. The CDR3 DNA sequence: TGTGCCAGCTGGGGGGGGATTGAAGCTTTCTTT.

This clonotype was picked up a small number of times. The gene calls are TRBV27 and TRBJ2-3, with a possible D match to TRBD1 (6 bases). Germline loops: CDR1 MNHEY, CDR2 SMNVEV (reference sequence). The CDR3 runs 15 residues. V was trimmed by 5 bases and J by 4 bases, leaving 16 bases between them. CDR3 nucleotide sequence: TGTGCCAGCAGTCTAAGTTGGGGGCGGGCAGATACGCAGTATTTT. This codes for CASSLSWGRADTQYF.

This clonotype showed up just a few times. The rearrangement joins TRBV27 to TRBJ1-2, with TRBD1 identical over 8 bases. Unmatched junction bases numbered 5, after V lost 6 bases and J lost 8 bases. CDR3 size: 12 residues. Germline V gene data show CDR1 as MNHEY and CDR2 as SMNVEV (reference sequence). The CDR3 coding sequence is TGTGCCAGCAGCACAGGGGGTCGGGGCTACACCTTC. Protein sequence: CASSTGGRGYTF.

This clonotype was observed a handful of times. The chain carries TRBV29-1 and TRBJ1-2; tentatively, D is TRBD1 (6 bases). Trimming stripped 4 bases from V and 1 base from J, with 10 bases between. Looked up from germline, CDR1 is SQVTM and CDR2 is ANQGSEA. The CDR3 has 13 residues. CDR3: CSVGGGSNYGYTF. In DNA, the CDR3 is TGCAGCGTTGGGGGGGGCAGTAACTATGGCTACACCTTC.

This clonotype was counted between two and nine times. This sequence joins TRBV25-1 and TRBJ2-4, with D hard to call. The germline gives CDR1 MGHDK, CDR2 SYGVNS. The CDR3 covers 15 residues. V lost 5 bases and J lost 1, with 12 bases in between. CDR3 bases: TGTGCCAGCAGTCCCCAGTGGACGGCCAAAAACATTCAGTACTTC. Protein: CASSPQWTAKNIQYF.

The J gene is TRBJ2-2, the V gene TRBV3-1; 8 bases map to TRBD2. The CDR3 extends over 15 amino acids. CDR1 and CDR2 from the germline V gene are LGHDT and YNNKEL (reference sequence). J gave up 6 bases and V 3 bases, and 6 bases lay outside the gene matches. CDR3 protein: CASSHGTRKPGELFF. The CDR3, as DNA: TGTGCCAGCAGCCATGGGACTAGGAAGCCCGGGGAGCTGTTTTTT.

This chain joins TRBV19 and TRBJ2-1; 7 bases align to TRBD1. Germline CDR1 is LNHDA and CDR2 is SQIVND (reference sequence). V shed 4 bases and J 9 bases; nucleotides not matched to a gene: 6. The CDR3 totals 13 residues. The CDR3 loop is CASSTYRGSEQFF. The CDR3 DNA is TGTGCCAGTAGTACCTACAGGGGTAGTGAGCAGTTCTTC.

The chain has TRBV4-1 and TRBJ2-6; D remains ambiguous. The CDR3 runs to 13 residues. Deletions cut 5 bases from V and 5 bases from J, with 7 bases between. Germline assignment: CDR1 MGHRA and CDR2 YSYEKL. Written as DNA, the CDR3 is TGCGCCAGCAGCTCGAATAGGGCCAACGTCCTGACTTTC. Translating gives CASSSNRANVLTF.

This clonotype was detected many times. V usage is TRBV21-1 and J usage is TRBJ2-7; the D segment call TRBD1 is taken from the table without a DNA check. TRBV21-1 is a pseudogene. The CDR3 is 12 residues long. The CDR3 loop is CASTRDGYEQYV. Here the CDR3 DNA reads TGTGCCAGCACCCGGGACGGCTACGAGCAGTACGTC.

This clonotype was observed many times. This chain joins TRBV7-8 and TRBJ2-1; 7 bases line up with TRBD2. CDR1 and CDR2 (germline): SGHVS, FQNEAQ. The CDR3 has 15 residues. V dropped 6 bases and J dropped 7; count of bases not matched to a gene: 12. Written as DNA, the CDR3 is TGTGCCAGCAGTACGGCGGCTACAGCGGGGAATGAGCAGTTCTTC. Protein sequence: CASSTAATAGNEQFF.

The chain recombines TRBV15 with TRBJ2-3, with 11 bases that match TRBD1. CDR1 is LNHNV and CDR2 is YYDKDF in the germline V gene (reference sequence). The CDR3 runs 15 residues. V was pared by 8 bases and J by 0 bases, with 4 bases of the junction left unmatched. The CDR3 protein is CATSGDRGSTDTQYF. DNA for the CDR3: TGTGCCACCTCTGGGGACAGGGGGAGCACAGATACGCAGTATTTT.

The table lists this clonotype with a few counts. The chain employs TRBV7-9 and TRBJ2-1; 8 nucleotides agree with TRBD2. V trimming: 0 bases; J trimming: 5 bases; junction bases outside the gene matches: 6. The CDR3 consists of 16 residues. The V gene's germline CDR1 is SEHNR and CDR2 FQNEAQ (reference sequence). The CDR3 DNA sequence: TGTGCCAGCAGCTTAGCTATTACTAGCGGTAACAATGAGCAGTTCTTC. It encodes CASSLAITSGNNEQFF.

This clonotype was observed many times. The V gene is TRBV20-1, the J gene TRBJ2-7; the D gene is possibly TRBD1 (5 bases). The CDR3 runs to 15 residues. The germline V gene encodes CDR1 DFQATT and CDR2 SNEGSKA (reference sequence). Trimming cost V 5 bases and J 0 bases, with 17 bases left between them. CDR3 amino acids: CSAGPPTENSYEQYV. The CDR3 DNA sequence: TGCAGTGCTGGACCCCCGACAGAAAACTCCTACGAGCAGTACGTC.

The V and J genes are TRBV20-1 and TRBJ2-7; D could derive from TRBD1 or TRBD2 (5 bases each). V dropped 3 bases and J dropped 1 base, with 10 bases sitting between them. The CDR3 contains 13 residues. In germline, CDR1 is DFQATT, CDR2 SNEGSKA (reference sequence). Written as DNA, the CDR3 is TGCAGTGCTAGGGACACTAGTTCCTACGAGCAGTACGTC. Encoded protein: CSARDTSSYEQYV.